One and the same sample provided the 14 T cell receptor beta chains below, sequenced in a study of cytomegalovirus exposure and HLA in healthy donors. The study ran its PCR with 60 Vbeta and 13 Jbeta primers. Here immunoSEQ multiplex PCR was the method, and the copy in TCRdb shows in-frame clones only, minus some. This sample contains approximately 42,000 clones. The material sequenced was PBMCs. The receptors here all came from a male donor in good health and CMV-seronegative.

J is TRBJ2-7 and V is TRBV27; 8 bases match TRBD2. Trimming took 10 bases from V and 12 from J; bases not matched to a gene: 17. This CDR3 region has 13 residues. Germline V gene data show CDR1 as MNHEY and CDR2 as SMNVEV (reference sequence). CDR3 bases: TGTGCCACCGACACCCGGGGCCCGGGGGGGAGGTACTTC. This sequence encodes CATDTRGPGGRYF.

The V and J genes are TRBV5-1 and TRBJ1-4; 7 bases align to TRBD1. Trimming cost V 4 bases and J 6 bases; bases outside gene matches: 6. This CDR3 spans 14 amino acids. Germline V lookup: CDR1 SGHRS, CDR2 YFSETQ. The CDR3 sequence is CASSTGAIDEKLFF. Here the CDR3 DNA reads TGCGCCAGCAGCACAGGGGCGATCGATGAAAAACTGTTTTTT.

The chain combines TRBV10-3 with TRBJ1-2; D may be TRBD1 (6 bases). The CDR3 has 16 residues. Germline values: CDR1 ENHRY, CDR2 SYGVKD. V shed 5 bases and J shed 0 bases, with 16 bases lying between them. The CDR3 nucleotides read TGTGCCATCAGTCCTGCTACGACAGGCCCTAACTATGGCTACACCTTC. Translating it yields CAISPATTGPNYGYTF.

The gene calls are TRBV7-9 and TRBJ2-5, with D possibly being TRBD1 (7 bases). The germline V and J ends were trimmed by 1 base and 4 bases, with 10 bases remaining between them. Germline V gene lookup returns CDR1 SEHNR and CDR2 FQNEAQ (reference sequence). The CDR3 spans 14 residues. CDR3 DNA sequence: TGTGCCAGCAGCTTAGTCAGGGGGGTAGAGACCCAGTACTTC. This translates into CASSLVRGVETQYF.

Details on this clone: The junction shows a germline mismatch at one end, possibly a read error. This same CDR3 is encoded by further DNA sequences in the sample. J is TRBJ2-3 and V is TRBV6-4, with 7 positions matching TRBD2. This CDR3 is 15 amino acids long. Per germline, CDR1 MRHNA and CDR2 SNTAGT. The DNA for the CDR3 is TGCGCCAGCAGTGACTCGCTAGCGGCCACAGATACGCAGTATTTT. Translating it yields CASSDSLAATDTQYF.

The CDR3 DNA reads as TGTGCCAGCAGCTTGCGAGGAGAGACCCAGTACTTC. Translating it yields CASSLRGETQYF. The chain joins TRBV5-4 to TRBJ2-5, with unresolved D. The CDR3 contains 12 residues. The germline gives CDR1 SGHNT, CDR2 YYREEE (reference sequence). Trimming cost V 1 base and J 4 bases, with 5 bases left between them.

This sequence joins TRBV30 and TRBJ2-5; a possible D gene is TRBD1 (6 bases). Germline V gene data show CDR1 as GTSNPN and CDR2 as SVGIG (reference sequence). The CDR3 loop spans 15 amino acids. Trimming took off 0 bases at V and 2 bases at J, with 13 bases between the two ends. CDR3 sequence reads: CAWSVQGQRQETQYF. The CDR3 DNA reads as TGTGCCTGGAGTGTTCAGGGGCAGCGGCAAGAGACCCAGTACTTC.

The gene calls are TRBV11-3 and TRBJ2-5, with a possible D match to TRBD1 (5 bases). This CDR3 is built from 13 residues. Trimming pared 1 base from V and 5 bases from J, leaving 8 bases between. Germline CDR1 is SGHNT and CDR2 is YENEEA. The CDR3 loop reads CASSLAPGETQYF. CDR3 bases: TGTGCCAGCAGCTTAGCCCCAGGGGAGACCCAGTACTTC.

V gene TRBV7-2 combines with J gene TRBJ2-7; 8 positions match TRBD2. The CDR3 totals 15 residues. The V segment lost 5 bases and the J segment 0 bases; nucleotides outside the gene matches: 6. The V gene's germline CDR1 is SGHTA and CDR2 FQGNSA. The CDR3 DNA reads TGTGCCAGCAGCCCTACTAGCGGATACTCCTACGAGCAGTACTTC. Protein sequence: CASSPTSGYSYEQYF. Full variable domain (outside the CDR3, taken from reference TRBV7-2 and TRBJ2-7): GAGVSQSPSNKVTEKGKDVELRCDPISGHTALYWYRQSLGQGLEFLIYFQGNSAPDKSGLPSDRFSAERTGGSVSTLTIQRTQQEDSAVYLCASSPTSGYSYEQYFGPGTRLTVT.

This chain connects TRBV5-1 to TRBJ2-3; maybe TRBD1 (5 bases). The CDR3 runs to 16 residues. The V gene's germline CDR1 is SGHRS and CDR2 YFSETQ. The germline V and J ends were trimmed by 4 bases and 6 bases, with 21 bases remaining between them. In DNA form, the CDR3 reads TGCGCCAGCAGCCCACGCAGGGTGGCAGACACGGATACGCAGTATTTT. It is translated as CASSPRRVADTDTQYF.

The V and J genes are TRBV9 and TRBJ2-1, with 7 bases aligning to TRBD2. V was clipped by 4 bases and J by 5 bases; unmatched bases: 6. The CDR3 length is 14 residues. CDR1 is SGDLS and CDR2 is YYNGEE in the germline V gene. The CDR3 loop reads CASSLPGGNNEQFF. The DNA of the CDR3 is TGTGCCAGCAGCCTTCCCGGGGGGAACAATGAGCAGTTCTTC.

The chain combines TRBV5-1 with TRBJ2-1, with a possible D match to TRBD2 (6 bases). Trimming took off 4 bases at V and 5 bases at J, with 19 bases between the two ends. The V gene's germline CDR1 is SGHRS and CDR2 YFSETQ. The CDR3 is made up of 16 amino acids. The CDR3: CASSPSSSDTDNEQFF. Written as DNA, the CDR3 is TGCGCCAGCAGCCCTTCGTCTAGCGACACCGACAATGAGCAGTTCTTC. Looking up the rest from reference TRBV5-1 and TRBJ2-1 gives the full variable domain: KAGVTQTPRYLIKTRGQQVTLSCSPISGHRSVSWYQQTPGQGLQFLFEYFSETQRNKGNFPGRFSGRQFSNSRSEMNVSTLELGDSALYLCASSPSSSDTDNEQFFGPGTRLTVL.

V gene TRBV27 combines with J gene TRBJ2-3; TRBD2 matches at 11 bases. The germline V gene encodes CDR1 MNHEY and CDR2 SMNVEV (reference sequence). J lost 5 bases, V lost 6 bases, and 7 bases had no gene match. This CDR3 spans 15 amino acids. The CDR3 DNA reads TGTGCCAGCAGGGAACTAGCGGGAGTCCGAGATACGCAGTATTTT. Its protein product is CASRELAGVRDTQYF.

The rearrangement uses TRBV10-3 and TRBJ1-2; tentatively, D is TRBD1 (6 bases). The CDR3 spans 14 residues. Between the trimmed V and J ends, which lost 6 bases and 3 bases, there was a span of 14 bases. From germline, CDR1 is ENHRY and CDR2 SYGVKD. DNA of the CDR3: TGTGCCATCAGGCCCGAGGACAGCGACTATGGCTACACCTTC. Encoded protein: CAIRPEDSDYGYTF.